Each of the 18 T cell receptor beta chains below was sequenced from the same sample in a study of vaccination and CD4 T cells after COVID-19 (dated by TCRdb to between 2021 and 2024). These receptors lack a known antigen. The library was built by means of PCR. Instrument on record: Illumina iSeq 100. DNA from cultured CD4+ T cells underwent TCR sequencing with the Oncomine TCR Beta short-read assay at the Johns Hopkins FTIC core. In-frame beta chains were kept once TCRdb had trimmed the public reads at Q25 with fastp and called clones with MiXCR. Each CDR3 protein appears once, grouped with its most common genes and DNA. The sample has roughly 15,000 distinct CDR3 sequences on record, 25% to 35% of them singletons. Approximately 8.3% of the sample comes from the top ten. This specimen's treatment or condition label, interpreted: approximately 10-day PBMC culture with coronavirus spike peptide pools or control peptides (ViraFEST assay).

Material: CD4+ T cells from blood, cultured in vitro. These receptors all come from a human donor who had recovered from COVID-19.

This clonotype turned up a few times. The CDR3 here is CSAFRRVSGNTIYF. The CDR3 nucleotides are TGCAGTGCTTTCCGCCGGGTCTCTGGAAACACCATATATTTT. This rearrangement joins TRBV20-1 to TRBJ1-3; D ambiguous. The CDR3 totals 14 residues. The V end was cut by 5 bases, the J end by 0 bases, with 11 bases between. The germline CDR1 and CDR2 sequences are DFQATT and SNEGSKA (reference sequence).

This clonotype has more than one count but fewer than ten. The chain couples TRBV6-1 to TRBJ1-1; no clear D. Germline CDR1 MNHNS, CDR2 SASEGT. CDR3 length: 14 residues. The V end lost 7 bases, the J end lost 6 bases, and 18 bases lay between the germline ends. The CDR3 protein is CASIAVPLGAEAFF. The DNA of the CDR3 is TGTGCCAGCATTGCGGTACCCCTTGGCGCTGAAGCTTTCTTT.

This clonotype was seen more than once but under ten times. Here the CDR3 DNA reads TGTGCCAGCAGCTCTCGGACAGGGACCGGAAACACCATATATTTT. It is translated as CASSSRTGTGNTIYF. This chain joins TRBV7-2 and TRBJ1-3; the match to TRBD1 covers 8 bases. The CDR3 runs to 15 residues. V shed 4 bases and J 4 bases; nucleotides not matched to a gene: 6. Per germline, CDR1 SGHTA and CDR2 FQGNSA.

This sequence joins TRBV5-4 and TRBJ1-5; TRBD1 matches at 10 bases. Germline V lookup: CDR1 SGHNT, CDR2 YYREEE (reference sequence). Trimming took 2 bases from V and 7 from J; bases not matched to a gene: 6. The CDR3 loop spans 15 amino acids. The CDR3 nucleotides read TGTGCCAGCAGCTTAGGTGGGACAGGGGAACAGCCCCAGCATTTT. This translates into CASSLGGTGEQPQHF.

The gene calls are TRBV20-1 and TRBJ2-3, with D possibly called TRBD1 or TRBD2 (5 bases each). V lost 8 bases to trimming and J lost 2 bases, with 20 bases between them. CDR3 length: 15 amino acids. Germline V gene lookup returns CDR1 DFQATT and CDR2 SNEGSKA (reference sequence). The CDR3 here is CSPRAGTLNTDTQYF. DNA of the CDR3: TGCAGTCCCCGAGCCGGGACGTTAAACACAGATACGCAGTATTTT.

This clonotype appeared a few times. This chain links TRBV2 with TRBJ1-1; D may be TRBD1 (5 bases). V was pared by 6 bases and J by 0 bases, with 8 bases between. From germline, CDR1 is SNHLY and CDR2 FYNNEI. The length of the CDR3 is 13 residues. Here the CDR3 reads CASRGELNTEAFF. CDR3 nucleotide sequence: TGTGCCAGCAGGGGGGAGCTGAACACTGAAGCTTTCTTT.

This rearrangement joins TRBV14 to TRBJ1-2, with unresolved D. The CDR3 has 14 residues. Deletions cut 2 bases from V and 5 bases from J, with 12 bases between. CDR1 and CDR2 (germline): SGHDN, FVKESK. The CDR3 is CASSQNEAPYGYTF. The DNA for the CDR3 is TGTGCCAGCAGCCAAAATGAGGCACCTTATGGCTACACCTTC.

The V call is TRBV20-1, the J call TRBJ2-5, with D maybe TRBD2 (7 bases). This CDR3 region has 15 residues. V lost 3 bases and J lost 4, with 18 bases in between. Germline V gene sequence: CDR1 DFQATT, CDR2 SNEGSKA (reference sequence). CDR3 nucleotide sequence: TGCAGTGCTAGGAGGACTGGGGGGGGCATAGAGACCCAGTACTTC. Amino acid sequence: CSARRTGGGIETQYF.

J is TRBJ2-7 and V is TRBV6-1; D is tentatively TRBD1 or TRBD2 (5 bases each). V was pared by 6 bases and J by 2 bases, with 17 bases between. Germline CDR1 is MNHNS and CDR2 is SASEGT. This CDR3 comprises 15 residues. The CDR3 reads CASSRNPGTAYEQYF. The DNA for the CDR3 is TGTGCCAGCAGCCGGAACCCCGGGACCGCCTACGAGCAGTACTTC.

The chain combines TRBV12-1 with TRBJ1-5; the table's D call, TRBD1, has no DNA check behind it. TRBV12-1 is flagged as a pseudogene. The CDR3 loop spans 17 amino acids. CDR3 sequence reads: CASSSSVGTGVFQPQHF. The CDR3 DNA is TGTGCCAGCAGCTCCTCCGTGGGGACAGGGGTGTTTCAGCCCCAGCATTTT.

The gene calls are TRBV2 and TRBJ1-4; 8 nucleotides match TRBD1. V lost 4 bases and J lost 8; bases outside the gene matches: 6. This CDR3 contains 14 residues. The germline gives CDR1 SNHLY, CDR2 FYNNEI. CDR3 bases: TGTGCCAGCAGTGTACGGACAGGGAAAGAAAAACTGTTTTTT. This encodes CASSVRTGKEKLFF.

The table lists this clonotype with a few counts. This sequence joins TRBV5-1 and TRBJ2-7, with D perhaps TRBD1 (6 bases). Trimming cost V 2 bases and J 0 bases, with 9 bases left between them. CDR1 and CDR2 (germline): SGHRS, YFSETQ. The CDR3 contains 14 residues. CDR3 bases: TGCGCCAGCAGCTTCCGGGACAACTCCTACGAGCAGTACTTC. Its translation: CASSFRDNSYEQYF.

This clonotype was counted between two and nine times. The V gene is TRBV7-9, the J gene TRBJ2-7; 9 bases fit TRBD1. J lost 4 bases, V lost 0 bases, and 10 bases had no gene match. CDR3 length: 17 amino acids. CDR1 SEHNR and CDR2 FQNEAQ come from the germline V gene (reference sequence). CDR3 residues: CASSLAQGTGPSYEQYF. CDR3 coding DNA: TGTGCCAGCAGCTTAGCCCAAGGGACAGGGCCTTCTTACGAGCAGTACTTC.

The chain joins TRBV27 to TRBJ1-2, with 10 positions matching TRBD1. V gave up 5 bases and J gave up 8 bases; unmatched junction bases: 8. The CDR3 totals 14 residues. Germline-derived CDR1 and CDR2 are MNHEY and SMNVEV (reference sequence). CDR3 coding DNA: TGTGCCAGCAGTCCCAGACAGGGGGCGCGGGGCTACACCTTC. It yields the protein CASSPRQGARGYTF.

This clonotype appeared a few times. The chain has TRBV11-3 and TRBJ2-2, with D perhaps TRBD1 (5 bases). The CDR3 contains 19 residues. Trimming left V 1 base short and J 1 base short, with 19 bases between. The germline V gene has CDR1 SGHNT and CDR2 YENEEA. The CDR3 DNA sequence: TGTGCCAGCAGCTTAGCCCTTGGAATGGGGCCGGGGAACACCGGGGAGCTGTTTTTT. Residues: CASSLALGMGPGNTGELFF.

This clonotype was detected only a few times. CDR3 coding DNA: TGTGCCAGCAGCCCTTCGGCAGGGTCCTGGGGTGAAAAACTGTTTTTT. It is translated as CASSPSAGSWGEKLFF. The chain is built from TRBV12-3 or TRBV12-4 and TRBJ1-4; D is possibly TRBD1 (5 bases). Trimming shortened V by 6 bases and J by 7 bases, and 21 bases separated the two germline ends. This CDR3 has 16 residues.

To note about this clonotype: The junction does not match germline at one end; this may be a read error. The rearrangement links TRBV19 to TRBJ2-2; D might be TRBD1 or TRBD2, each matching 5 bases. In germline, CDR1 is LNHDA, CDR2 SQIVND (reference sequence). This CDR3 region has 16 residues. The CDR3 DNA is TGTGCCAGTAGTATATTGACAGTTCGTAGCACCGGGGAGCTGTCTTTT. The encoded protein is CASSILTVRSTGELSF.

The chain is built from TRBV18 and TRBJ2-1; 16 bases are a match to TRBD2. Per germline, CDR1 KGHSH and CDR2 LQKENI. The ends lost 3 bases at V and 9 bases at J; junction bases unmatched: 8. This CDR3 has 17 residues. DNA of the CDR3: TGTGCCAGCTCACCTCCGGGACTAGCGGGGGGGCCGGGTGAGCAGTTCTTC. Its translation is CASSPPGLAGGPGEQFF.